This is a list of T cell receptor beta chains from one sample in a study of T-cell memory formation after mild COVID-19. MiXCR was run by TCRdb on the 5' RACE reads, yielding one entry per CDR3 protein. The table has about 560,000 distinct CDR3 sequences, roughly 20% seen once. The sequenced sample consisted of PBMCs or a T cell subset sorted from them (not recorded which). Every receptor here comes from an adult woman who had mild COVID-19 (a few samples of this study predate the infection). Cell type and time point are not known. The CDR3 runs from the conserved cysteine through the conserved F or W. D genes are given only for firm matches. Clone size appears in some rows only: once, few, many, or a class for an expanded clone.

>TRBJ2-2|-|TRBV6-5|TRBD1
TGTGCCAGCAGTTGGGACAGGGGGTTGCGGAACACCGGGGAGCTGTTTTTT
CASSWDRGLRNTGELFF
>TRBJ1-1|few|TRBV5-1|-
TGCGCCAGCAGCTCCTACGACCTGGGAACTGAAGCTTTCTTT
CASSSYDLGTEAFF
>TRBJ2-1|-|TRBV2|-
TGTGCCAGCACCGACGAGGGTCTGGCCTACAATGAGCAGTTCTTC
CASTDEGLAYNEQFF
>TRBJ2-7|-|TRBV14|-
TGTGCCAGCAGCCTCGTCGGGGTGACCAGACCCATCTCCTACGAGCAGTACTTC
CASSLVGVTRPISYEQYF
>TRBJ2-1|once|TRBV7-6|TRBD2
TGTGCCAGCAGCGCAGCGGGAGGGCCTAGGTATGAGCAGTTCTTC
CASSAAGGPRYEQFF
>TRBJ2-2|-|TRBV10-3|TRBD2
TGTGCCATCATCTTTAAAGCGGGAGACGCGGGCACCGGGGAGCTGTTTTTT
CAIIFKAGDAGTGELFF
>TRBJ1-3|many|TRBV20-1|-
TGCAGTGCCCTAACCTACAGTGGAAACACCATATATTTT
CSALTYSGNTIYF
>TRBJ1-1|-|TRBV20-1|TRBD1
TGCAGTGCTAGAGAAAGGCGGGGGACAGGGCCCAACACTGAAGCTTTCTTT
CSARERRGTGPNTEAFF
>TRBJ2-1|-|TRBV2|TRBD2
TGTGCCAGCACTGTTCATGGACTAGCAAATGAGCAGTTCTTC
CASTVHGLANEQFF
>TRBJ2-7|few|TRBV4-3|TRBD2
TGCGCCAGCAGCCAAGTTCTAGCGGGGCCCTACGAGCAGTACTTC
CASSQVLAGPYEQYF
>TRBJ2-5|-|TRBV18|TRBD1
TGTGCCAGCTCAGGGGGACAGAAGGAGACCCAGTACTTC
CASSGGQKETQYF
>TRBJ1-6|-|TRBV7-2|-
TGTGCCAGCAGCTCCCCCGGCGGAAATTCACCCCTCCACTTT
CASSSPGGNSPLHF
>TRBJ2-3|few|TRBV3-1|-
TGTGCCAGCAGCCAGCATACTAGCACAGATACGCAGTATTTT
CASSQHTSTDTQYF
>TRBJ2-1|-|TRBV7-9|TRBD2
TGTGCCAGCAGCTTAGCCGGCGGCGGGGGGGTCTCCTACAATGAGCAGTTCTTC
CASSLAGGGGVSYNEQFF
>TRBJ2-3|-|TRBV7-2|TRBD2
TGTGCCAGCAGCTTATATCTAGCGGGGAACACAGATACGCAGTATTTT
CASSLYLAGNTDTQYF
>TRBJ2-2|few|TRBV5-1|-
TGCGCCAGCAGCTTGGTCAGGGGAAAGGAGACCGGGGAGCTGTTTTTT
CASSLVRGKETGELFF
>TRBJ1-5|few|TRBV27|-
TGTGCCAGCAGAAAAGGACGGAGCAATCAGCCCCAGCATTTT
CASRKGRSNQPQHF
>TRBJ2-7|-|TRBV20-1|-
TGCAGTGGCTCCTACGAGCAGTACTTC
CSGSYEQYF
>TRBJ1-6|-|TRBV2|TRBD1
TGTGCCAGCAACAGGGGACAGGGCCTAATCTCACCCCTCCACTTT
CASNRGQGLISPLHF
>TRBJ2-7|few|TRBV5-5|-
TGTGCCAGCAGCTTTGATCAGGGGCCATGGGCTCAGTACTTC
CASSFDQGPWAQYF
>TRBJ2-1|few|TRBV4-2|-
TGTGCCAGCAGCCACGGGGACTCCTACAATGAGCAGTTCTTC
CASSHGDSYNEQFF
>TRBJ2-7|many|TRBV20-1|TRBD1
TGCAGTGCTAGAGATCCAGGGGGACACTACGAGCAGTACTTC
CSARDPGGHYEQYF
>TRBJ2-3|few|TRBV24-1|-
TGTGCCACCAGTGATCCCCGCCAAGAAGATACGCAGTATTTT
CATSDPRQEDTQYF
>TRBJ2-5|few|TRBV25-1|-
TGTGCCAGAGGGAAGCGGCTAGCGCAAGAGACCCAGTACTTC
CARGKRLAQETQYF
>TRBJ1-1|-|TRBV12-3/TRBV12-4|TRBD1
TGTGCCAGCAGTTTAGGAGGGACAGGGTGGACTGAAGCTTTCTTT
CASSLGGTGWTEAFF
>TRBJ2-3|-|TRBV27|-
TGTGCCAGCAGTTCGGCCCTTAACACAGATACGCAGTATTTT
CASSSALNTDTQYF
>TRBJ2-3|few|TRBV7-6|-
TGTGCCAGCAGCCTCAGGCAGGGCAGGGGATGGACAGATACGCAGTATTTT
CASSLRQGRGWTDTQYF
>TRBJ2-7|few|TRBV5-1|TRBD1
TGCGCCAGCAGCGCGACAGGGGGGTTCTACGAGCAGTACTTC
CASSATGGFYEQYF
>TRBJ1-2|-|TRBV28|TRBD1
TGTGCCAGCAGTTTTACGACAGGGGGTGGCTACACCTTC
CASSFTTGGGYTF
>TRBJ2-5|-|TRBV4-1|TRBD2
TGCGCCAGCAGCCAAGACGGCAGCGGGAGGGCCGTGGAGACCCAGTACTTC
CASSQDGSGRAVETQYF
>TRBJ1-2|-|TRBV29-1|-
TGCAGCGTTCCACGCGGGCAGCAACGGGGTGGCTACACCTTC
CSVPRGQQRGGYTF
>TRBJ2-3|few|TRBV24-1|TRBD1
TGTGCCACCAGTGATTTCGGCAGGGGGCCGAATACGCAGTATTTT
CATSDFGRGPNTQYF
>TRBJ2-1|few|TRBV6-6|TRBD2
TGTGCCAGCAGTTCGGGCAAGCGGGGGGTACTCAATGAGCAGTTCTTC
CASSSGKRGVLNEQFF
>TRBJ2-2|-|TRBV5-1|-
TGCGCCAGCAGCTTGGGAGGGCGGCGAACCGGGGAGCTGTTTTTT
CASSLGGRRTGELFF
>TRBJ2-1|-|TRBV20-1|TRBD2
TGCAGTGCTAGTAGCGGGAGTATTAATGAGCAGTTCTTC
CSASSGSINEQFF
>TRBJ1-5|-|TRBV6-1|-
TGTGCCAGCGTGACAGTTAGCAATCAGCCCCAGCATTTT
CASVTVSNQPQHF
>TRBJ1-2|-|TRBV29-1|-
TGCAGCGTTGAAGCCTGGGGGGGCGCTAACTATGGCTACACCTTC
CSVEAWGGANYGYTF